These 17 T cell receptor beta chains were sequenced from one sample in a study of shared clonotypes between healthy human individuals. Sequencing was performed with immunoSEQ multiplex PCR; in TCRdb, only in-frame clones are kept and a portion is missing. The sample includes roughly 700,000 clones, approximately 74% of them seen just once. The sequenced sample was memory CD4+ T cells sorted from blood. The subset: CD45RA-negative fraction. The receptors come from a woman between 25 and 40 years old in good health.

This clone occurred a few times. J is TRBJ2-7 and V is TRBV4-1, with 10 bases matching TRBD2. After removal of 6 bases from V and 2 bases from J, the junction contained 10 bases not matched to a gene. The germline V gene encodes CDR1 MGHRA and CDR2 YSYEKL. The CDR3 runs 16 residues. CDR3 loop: CASSRGVAGGTYEQYF. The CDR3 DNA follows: TGCGCCAGCAGTCGGGGGGTAGCGGGAGGTACCTACGAGCAGTACTTC.

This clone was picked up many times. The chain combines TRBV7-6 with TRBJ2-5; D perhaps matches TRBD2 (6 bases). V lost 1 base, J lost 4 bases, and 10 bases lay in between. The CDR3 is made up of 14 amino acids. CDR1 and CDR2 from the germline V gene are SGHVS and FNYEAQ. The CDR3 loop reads CASSLGLGGETQYF. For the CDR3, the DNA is TGTGCCAGCAGCTTAGGACTAGGCGGAGAGACCCAGTACTTC.

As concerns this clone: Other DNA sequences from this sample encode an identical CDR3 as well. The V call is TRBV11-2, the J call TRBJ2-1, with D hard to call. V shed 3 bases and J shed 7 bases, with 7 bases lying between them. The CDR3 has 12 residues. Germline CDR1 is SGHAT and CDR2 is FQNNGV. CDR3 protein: CASSFAGNEQFF. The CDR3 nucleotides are TGTGCCAGCAGCTTCGCCGGGAATGAGCAGTTCTTC.

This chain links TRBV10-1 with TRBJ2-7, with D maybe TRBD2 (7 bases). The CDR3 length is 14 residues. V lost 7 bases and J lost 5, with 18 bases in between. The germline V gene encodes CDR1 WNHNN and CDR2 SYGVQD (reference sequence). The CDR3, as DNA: TGCGCCAGCACCCGAGGGGGGGTTGGGGACGAGCAGTACTTC. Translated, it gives CASTRGGVGDEQYF.

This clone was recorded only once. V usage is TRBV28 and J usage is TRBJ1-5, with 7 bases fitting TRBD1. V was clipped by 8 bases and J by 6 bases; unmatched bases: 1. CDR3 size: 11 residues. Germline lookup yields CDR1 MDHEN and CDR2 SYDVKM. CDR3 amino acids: CASGQVQPQHF. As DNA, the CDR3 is TGTGCCAGCGGACAGGTTCAGCCCCAGCATTTT.

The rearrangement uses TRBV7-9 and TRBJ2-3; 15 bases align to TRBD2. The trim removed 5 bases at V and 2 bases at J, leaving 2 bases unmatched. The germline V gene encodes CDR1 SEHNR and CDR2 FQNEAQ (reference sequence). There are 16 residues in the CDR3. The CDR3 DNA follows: TGTGCCAGCAGCCGGACTAGCGGGAGGGTCACAGATACGCAGTATTTT. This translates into CASSRTSGRVTDTQYF.

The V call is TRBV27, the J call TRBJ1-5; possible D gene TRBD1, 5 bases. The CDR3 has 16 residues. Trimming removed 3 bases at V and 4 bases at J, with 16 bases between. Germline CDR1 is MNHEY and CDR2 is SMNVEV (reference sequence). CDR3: CASSLDWQGGNQPQHF. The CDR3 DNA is TGTGCCAGCAGTTTGGATTGGCAGGGAGGGAATCAGCCCCAGCATTTT.

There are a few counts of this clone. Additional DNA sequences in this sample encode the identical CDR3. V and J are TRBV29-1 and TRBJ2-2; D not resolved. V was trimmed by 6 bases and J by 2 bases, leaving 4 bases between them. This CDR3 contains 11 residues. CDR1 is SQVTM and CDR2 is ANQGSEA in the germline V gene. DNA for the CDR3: TGCAGCGTGTATAACACCGGGGAGCTGTTTTTT. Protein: CSVYNTGELFF.

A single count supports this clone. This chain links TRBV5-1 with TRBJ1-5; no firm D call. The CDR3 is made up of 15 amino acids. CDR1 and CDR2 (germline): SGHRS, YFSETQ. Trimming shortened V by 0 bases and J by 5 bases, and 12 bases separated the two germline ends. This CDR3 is CASSLGSGADQPQHF. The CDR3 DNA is TGCGCCAGCAGCTTGGGATCGGGTGCGGATCAGCCCCAGCATTTT. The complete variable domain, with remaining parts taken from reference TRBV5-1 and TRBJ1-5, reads KAGVTQTPRYLIKTRGQQVTLSCSPISGHRSVSWYQQTPGQGLQFLFEYFSETQRNKGNFPGRFSGRQFSNSRSEMNVSTLELGDSALYLCASSLGSGADQPQHFGDGTRLSIL.

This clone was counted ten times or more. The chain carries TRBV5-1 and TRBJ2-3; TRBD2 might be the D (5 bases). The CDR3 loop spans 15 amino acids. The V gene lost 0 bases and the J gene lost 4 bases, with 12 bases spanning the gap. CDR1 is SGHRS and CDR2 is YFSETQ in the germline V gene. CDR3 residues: CASSLEPGIADTQYF. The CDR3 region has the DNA TGCGCCAGCAGCTTGGAGCCGGGAATAGCAGATACGCAGTATTTT.

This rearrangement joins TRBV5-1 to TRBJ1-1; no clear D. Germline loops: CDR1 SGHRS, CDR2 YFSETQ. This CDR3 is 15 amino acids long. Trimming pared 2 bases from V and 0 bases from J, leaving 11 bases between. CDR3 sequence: CASSLSGLMNTEAFF. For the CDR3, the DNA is TGCGCCAGCAGCTTAAGTGGACTCATGAACACTGAAGCTTTCTTT. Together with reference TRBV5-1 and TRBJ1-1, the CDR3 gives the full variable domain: KAGVTQTPRYLIKTRGQQVTLSCSPISGHRSVSWYQQTPGQGLQFLFEYFSETQRNKGNFPGRFSGRQFSNSRSEMNVSTLELGDSALYLCASSLSGLMNTEAFFGQGTRLTVV.

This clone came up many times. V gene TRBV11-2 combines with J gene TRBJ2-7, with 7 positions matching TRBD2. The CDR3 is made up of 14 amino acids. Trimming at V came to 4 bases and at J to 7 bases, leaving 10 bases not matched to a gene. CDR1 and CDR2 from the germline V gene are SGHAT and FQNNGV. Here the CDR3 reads CASSSTGTTVEQYF. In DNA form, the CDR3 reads TGTGCCAGCAGCTCGACCGGGACTACCGTAGAGCAGTACTTC.

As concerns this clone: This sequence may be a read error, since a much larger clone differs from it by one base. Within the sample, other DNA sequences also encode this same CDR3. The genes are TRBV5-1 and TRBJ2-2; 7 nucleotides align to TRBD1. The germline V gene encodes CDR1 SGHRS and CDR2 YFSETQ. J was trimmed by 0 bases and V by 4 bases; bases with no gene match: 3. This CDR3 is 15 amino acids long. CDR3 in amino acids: CASSTGTANTGELFF. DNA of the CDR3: TGCGCCAGCAGCACCGGGACAGCGAACACCGGGGAGCTGTTTTTT.

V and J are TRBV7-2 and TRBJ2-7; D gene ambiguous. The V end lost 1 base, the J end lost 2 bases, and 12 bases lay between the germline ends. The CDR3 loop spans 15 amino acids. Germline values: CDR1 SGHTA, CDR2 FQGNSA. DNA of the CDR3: TGTGCCAGCAGCTTAGGTTCAGCCTCCACCTACGAGCAGTACTTC. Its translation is CASSLGSASTYEQYF.

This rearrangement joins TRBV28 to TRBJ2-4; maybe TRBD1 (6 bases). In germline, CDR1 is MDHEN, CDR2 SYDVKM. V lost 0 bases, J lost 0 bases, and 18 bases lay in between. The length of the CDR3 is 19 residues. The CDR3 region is CASSLWGIRTDLAKNIQYF. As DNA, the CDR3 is TGTGCCAGCAGTTTATGGGGGATTAGGACAGATTTAGCCAAAAACATTCAGTACTTC.

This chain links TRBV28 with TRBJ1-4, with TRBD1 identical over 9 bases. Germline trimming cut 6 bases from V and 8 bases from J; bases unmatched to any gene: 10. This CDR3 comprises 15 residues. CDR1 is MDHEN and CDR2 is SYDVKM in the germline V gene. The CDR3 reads CASRRAGTGHEKLFF. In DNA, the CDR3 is TGTGCCAGCAGACGTGCCGGGACAGGGCACGAAAAACTGTTTTTT.

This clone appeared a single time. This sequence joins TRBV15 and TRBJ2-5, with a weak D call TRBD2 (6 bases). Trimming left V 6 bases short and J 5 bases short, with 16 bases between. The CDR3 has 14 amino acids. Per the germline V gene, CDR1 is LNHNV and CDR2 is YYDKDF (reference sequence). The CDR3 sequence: CATREAGSKETQYF. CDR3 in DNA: TGTGCCACCAGGGAGGCCGGGAGTAAGGAGACCCAGTACTTC.